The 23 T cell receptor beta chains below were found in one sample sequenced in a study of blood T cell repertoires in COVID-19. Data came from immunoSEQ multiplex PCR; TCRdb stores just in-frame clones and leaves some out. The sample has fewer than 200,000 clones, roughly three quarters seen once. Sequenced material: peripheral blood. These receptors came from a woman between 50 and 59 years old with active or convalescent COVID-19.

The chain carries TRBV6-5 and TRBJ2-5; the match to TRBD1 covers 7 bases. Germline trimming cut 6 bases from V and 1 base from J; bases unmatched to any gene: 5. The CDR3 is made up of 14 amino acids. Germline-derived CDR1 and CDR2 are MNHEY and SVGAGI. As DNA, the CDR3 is TGTGCCAGCAGGACCTCAGGGGGCCAAGAGACCCAGTACTTC. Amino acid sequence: CASRTSGGQETQYF.

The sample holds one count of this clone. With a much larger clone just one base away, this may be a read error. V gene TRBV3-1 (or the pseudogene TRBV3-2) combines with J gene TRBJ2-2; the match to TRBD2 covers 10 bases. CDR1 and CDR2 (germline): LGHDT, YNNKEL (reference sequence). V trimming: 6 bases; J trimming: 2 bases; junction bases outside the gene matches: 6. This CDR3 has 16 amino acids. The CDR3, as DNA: TGTGCCAGCAGGAAAACTAGCGGGATAAACACCGGGGAGCTGTTTTTT. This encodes CASRKTSGINTGELFF.

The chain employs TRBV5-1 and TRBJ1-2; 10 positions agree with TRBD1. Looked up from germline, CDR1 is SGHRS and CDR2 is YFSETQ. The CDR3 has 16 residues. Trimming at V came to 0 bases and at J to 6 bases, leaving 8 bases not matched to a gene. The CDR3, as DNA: TGCGCCAGCAGCTTGGTGGGACAGGGGATATCGGATGGCTACACCTTC. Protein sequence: CASSLVGQGISDGYTF.

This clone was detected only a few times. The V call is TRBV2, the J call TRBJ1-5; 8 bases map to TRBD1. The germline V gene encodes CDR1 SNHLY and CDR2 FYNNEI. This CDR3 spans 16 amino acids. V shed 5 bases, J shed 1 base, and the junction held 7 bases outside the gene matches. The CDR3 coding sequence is TGTGCCAGCAGTCCTCAGGGGGCGAGGAGCAATCAGCCCCAGCATTTT. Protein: CASSPQGARSNQPQHF. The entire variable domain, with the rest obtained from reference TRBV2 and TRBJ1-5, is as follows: EPEVTQTPSHQVTQMGQEVILRCVPISNHLYFYWYRQILGQKVEFLVSFYNNEISEKSEIFDDQFSVERPDGSNFTLKIRSTKLEDSAMYFCASSPQGARSNQPQHFGDGTRLSIL.

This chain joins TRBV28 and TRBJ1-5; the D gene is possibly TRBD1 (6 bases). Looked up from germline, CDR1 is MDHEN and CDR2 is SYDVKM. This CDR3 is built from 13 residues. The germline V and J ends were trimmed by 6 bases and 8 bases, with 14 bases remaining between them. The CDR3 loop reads CASSGTIGEPQHF. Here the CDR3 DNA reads TGTGCCAGCAGCGGGACAATCGGGGAGCCCCAGCATTTT.

This chain's CDR3 is CASSQDGGTFNNEQFF. The CDR3 nucleotides are TGTGCCAGCAGCCAAGATGGCGGGACTTTCAACAATGAGCAGTTCTTC. The chain couples TRBV4-2 to TRBJ2-1; D might be TRBD2 (6 bases). Trimming cost V 0 bases and J 5 bases, with 14 bases left between them. The CDR3 is made up of 16 amino acids. In germline, CDR1 is LGHNA, CDR2 YNFKEQ.

As DNA, the CDR3 is TGTGCCAGCAGCGCAGGCTCTGGGGCCAACGTCCTGACTTTC. It is translated as CASSAGSGANVLTF. The chain employs TRBV5-6 and TRBJ2-6; D is unclear. The germline V gene has CDR1 SGHDT and CDR2 YYEEEE. Trimming took 4 bases from V and 0 from J, leaving 5 bases between them. The CDR3 contains 14 residues. Variable domain in full (rest from reference TRBV5-6 and TRBJ2-6): DAGVTQSPTHLIKTRGQQVTLRCSPKSGHDTVSWYQQALGQGPQFIFQYYEEEERQRGNFPDRFSGHQFPNYSSELNVNALLLGDSALYLCASSAGSGANVLTFGAGSRLTVL.

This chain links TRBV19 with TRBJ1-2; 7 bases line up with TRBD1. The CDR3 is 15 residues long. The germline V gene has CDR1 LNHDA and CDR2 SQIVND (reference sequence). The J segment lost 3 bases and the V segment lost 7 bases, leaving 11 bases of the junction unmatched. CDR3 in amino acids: CASTNSRTGHYGYTF. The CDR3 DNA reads TGTGCCAGTACCAACTCCAGGACAGGCCACTATGGCTACACCTTC.

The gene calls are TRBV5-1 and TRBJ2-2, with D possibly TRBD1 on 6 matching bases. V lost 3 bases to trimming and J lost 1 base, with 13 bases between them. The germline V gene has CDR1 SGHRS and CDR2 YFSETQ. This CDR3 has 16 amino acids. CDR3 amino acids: CASSSTPGENTGELFF. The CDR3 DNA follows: TGCGCCAGCAGCTCTACCCCAGGGGAGAACACCGGGGAGCTGTTTTTT.

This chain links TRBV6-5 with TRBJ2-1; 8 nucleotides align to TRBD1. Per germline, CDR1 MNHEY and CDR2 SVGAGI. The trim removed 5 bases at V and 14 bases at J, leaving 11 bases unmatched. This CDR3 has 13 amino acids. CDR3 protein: CASSPPRGREEFF. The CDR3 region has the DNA TGTGCCAGCAGTCCCCCCAGGGGGCGCGAGGAGTTCTTC.

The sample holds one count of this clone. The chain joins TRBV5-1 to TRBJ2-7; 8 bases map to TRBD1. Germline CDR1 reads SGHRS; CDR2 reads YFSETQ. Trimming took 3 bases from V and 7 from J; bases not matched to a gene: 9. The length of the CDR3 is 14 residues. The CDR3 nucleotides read TGCGCCAGCAGCTCCGGGACAGGCCTTAGGGAGCAGTACTTC. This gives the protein CASSSGTGLREQYF.

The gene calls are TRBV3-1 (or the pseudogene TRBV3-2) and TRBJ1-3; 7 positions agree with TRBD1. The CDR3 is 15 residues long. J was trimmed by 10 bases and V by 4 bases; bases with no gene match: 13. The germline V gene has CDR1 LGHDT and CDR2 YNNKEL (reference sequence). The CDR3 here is CASSPAPGGVGTIYF. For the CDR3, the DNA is TGTGCCAGCAGCCCCGCCCCAGGGGGTGTTGGGACCATATATTTT.

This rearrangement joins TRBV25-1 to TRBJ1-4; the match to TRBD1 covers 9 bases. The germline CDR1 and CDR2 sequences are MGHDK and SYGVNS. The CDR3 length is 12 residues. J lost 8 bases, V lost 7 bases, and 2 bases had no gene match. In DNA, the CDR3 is TGTGCCAGCACCGGGACAGGGGAAAAACTGTTTTTT. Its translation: CASTGTGEKLFF.

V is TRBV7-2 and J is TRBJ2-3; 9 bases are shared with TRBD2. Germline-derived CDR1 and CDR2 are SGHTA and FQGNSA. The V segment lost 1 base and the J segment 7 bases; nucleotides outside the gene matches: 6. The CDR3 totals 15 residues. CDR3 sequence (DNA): TGTGCCAGCAGCTTAGGGACTAGCGTAGTTAATACGCAGTATTTT. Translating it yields CASSLGTSVVNTQYF. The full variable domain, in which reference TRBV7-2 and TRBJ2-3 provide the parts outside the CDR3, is GAGVSQSPSNKVTEKGKDVELRCDPISGHTALYWYRQSLGQGLEFLIYFQGNSAPDKSGLPSDRFSAERTGGSVSTLTIQRTQQEDSAVYLCASSLGTSVVNTQYFGPGTRLTVL.

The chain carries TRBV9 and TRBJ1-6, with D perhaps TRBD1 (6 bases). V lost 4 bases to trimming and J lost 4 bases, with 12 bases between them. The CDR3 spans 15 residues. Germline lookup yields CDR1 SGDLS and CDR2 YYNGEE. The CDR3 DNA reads TGTGCCAGCAGCCGGACAGACCAATATAATTCACCCCTCCACTTT. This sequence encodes CASSRTDQYNSPLHF.

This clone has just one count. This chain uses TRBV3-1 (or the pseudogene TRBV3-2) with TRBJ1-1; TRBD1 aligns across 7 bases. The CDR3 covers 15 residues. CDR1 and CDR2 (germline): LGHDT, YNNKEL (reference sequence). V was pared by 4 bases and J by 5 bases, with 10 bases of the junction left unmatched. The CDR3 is CASSRRTGVETEAFF. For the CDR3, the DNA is TGTGCCAGCAGCCGCCGAACAGGGGTGGAAACTGAAGCTTTCTTT.

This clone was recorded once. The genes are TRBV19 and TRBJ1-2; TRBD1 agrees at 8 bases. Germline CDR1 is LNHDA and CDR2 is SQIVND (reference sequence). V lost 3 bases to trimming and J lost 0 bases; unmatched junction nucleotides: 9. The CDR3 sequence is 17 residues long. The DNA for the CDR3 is TGTGCCAGTAGTATCCGGACAGGGTGGGTCCCTAACTATGGCTACACCTTC. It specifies CASSIRTGWVPNYGYTF.

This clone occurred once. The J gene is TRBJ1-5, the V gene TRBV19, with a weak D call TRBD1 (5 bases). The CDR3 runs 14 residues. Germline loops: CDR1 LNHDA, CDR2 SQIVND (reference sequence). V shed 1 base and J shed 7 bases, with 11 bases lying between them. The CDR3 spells CASSIAGPRQPQHF. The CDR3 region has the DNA TGTGCCAGTAGTATAGCAGGGCCGCGGCAGCCCCAGCATTTT.

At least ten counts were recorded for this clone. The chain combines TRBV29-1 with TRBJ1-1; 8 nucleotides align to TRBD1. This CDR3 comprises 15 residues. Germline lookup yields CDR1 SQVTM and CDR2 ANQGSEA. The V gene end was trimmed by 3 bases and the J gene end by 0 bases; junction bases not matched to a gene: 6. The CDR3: CSVDGQGGMNTEAFF. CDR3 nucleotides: TGCAGCGTTGACGGACAGGGTGGGATGAACACTGAAGCTTTCTTT. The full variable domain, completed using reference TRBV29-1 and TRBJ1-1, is SAVISQKPSRDICQRGTSLTIQCQVDSQVTMMFWYRQQPGQSLTLIATANQGSEATYESGFVIDKFPISRPNLTFSTLTVSNMSPEDSSIYLCSVDGQGGMNTEAFFGQGTRLTVV.

DNA for the CDR3: TGTGCCACCAGAGGACTAGCGGGATCGGATACGCAGTATTTT. Translation gives CATRGLAGSDTQYF. The V call is TRBV6-5, the J call TRBJ2-3; 12 bases line up with TRBD2. The junction had 8 bases not matched to a gene; V was cut back by 10 bases and J by 6 bases. The CDR3 is made up of 14 amino acids. Germline CDR1 MNHEY, CDR2 SVGAGI.

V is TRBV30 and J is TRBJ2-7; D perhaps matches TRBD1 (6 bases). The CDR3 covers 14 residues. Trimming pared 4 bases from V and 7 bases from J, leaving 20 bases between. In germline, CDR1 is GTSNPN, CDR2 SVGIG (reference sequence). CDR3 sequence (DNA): TGTGCCTGGAACCGGGACACCATCCGTGTAGAGCAGTACTTC. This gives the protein CAWNRDTIRVEQYF.

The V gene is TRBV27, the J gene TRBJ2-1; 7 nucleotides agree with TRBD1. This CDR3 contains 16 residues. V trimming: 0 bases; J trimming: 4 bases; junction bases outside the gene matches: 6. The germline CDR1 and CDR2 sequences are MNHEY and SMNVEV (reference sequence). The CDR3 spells CASSLSLGGMYNEQFF. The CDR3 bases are TGTGCCAGCAGTTTATCCTTAGGGGGCATGTACAATGAGCAGTTCTTC.

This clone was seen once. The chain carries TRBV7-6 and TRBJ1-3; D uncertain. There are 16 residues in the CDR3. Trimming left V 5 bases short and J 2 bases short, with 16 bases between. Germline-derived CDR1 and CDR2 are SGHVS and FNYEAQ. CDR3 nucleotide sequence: TGTGCCAGCAGCCCATCCCGGCGTGGGCCTGGAAACACCATATATTTT. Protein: CASSPSRRGPGNTIYF.